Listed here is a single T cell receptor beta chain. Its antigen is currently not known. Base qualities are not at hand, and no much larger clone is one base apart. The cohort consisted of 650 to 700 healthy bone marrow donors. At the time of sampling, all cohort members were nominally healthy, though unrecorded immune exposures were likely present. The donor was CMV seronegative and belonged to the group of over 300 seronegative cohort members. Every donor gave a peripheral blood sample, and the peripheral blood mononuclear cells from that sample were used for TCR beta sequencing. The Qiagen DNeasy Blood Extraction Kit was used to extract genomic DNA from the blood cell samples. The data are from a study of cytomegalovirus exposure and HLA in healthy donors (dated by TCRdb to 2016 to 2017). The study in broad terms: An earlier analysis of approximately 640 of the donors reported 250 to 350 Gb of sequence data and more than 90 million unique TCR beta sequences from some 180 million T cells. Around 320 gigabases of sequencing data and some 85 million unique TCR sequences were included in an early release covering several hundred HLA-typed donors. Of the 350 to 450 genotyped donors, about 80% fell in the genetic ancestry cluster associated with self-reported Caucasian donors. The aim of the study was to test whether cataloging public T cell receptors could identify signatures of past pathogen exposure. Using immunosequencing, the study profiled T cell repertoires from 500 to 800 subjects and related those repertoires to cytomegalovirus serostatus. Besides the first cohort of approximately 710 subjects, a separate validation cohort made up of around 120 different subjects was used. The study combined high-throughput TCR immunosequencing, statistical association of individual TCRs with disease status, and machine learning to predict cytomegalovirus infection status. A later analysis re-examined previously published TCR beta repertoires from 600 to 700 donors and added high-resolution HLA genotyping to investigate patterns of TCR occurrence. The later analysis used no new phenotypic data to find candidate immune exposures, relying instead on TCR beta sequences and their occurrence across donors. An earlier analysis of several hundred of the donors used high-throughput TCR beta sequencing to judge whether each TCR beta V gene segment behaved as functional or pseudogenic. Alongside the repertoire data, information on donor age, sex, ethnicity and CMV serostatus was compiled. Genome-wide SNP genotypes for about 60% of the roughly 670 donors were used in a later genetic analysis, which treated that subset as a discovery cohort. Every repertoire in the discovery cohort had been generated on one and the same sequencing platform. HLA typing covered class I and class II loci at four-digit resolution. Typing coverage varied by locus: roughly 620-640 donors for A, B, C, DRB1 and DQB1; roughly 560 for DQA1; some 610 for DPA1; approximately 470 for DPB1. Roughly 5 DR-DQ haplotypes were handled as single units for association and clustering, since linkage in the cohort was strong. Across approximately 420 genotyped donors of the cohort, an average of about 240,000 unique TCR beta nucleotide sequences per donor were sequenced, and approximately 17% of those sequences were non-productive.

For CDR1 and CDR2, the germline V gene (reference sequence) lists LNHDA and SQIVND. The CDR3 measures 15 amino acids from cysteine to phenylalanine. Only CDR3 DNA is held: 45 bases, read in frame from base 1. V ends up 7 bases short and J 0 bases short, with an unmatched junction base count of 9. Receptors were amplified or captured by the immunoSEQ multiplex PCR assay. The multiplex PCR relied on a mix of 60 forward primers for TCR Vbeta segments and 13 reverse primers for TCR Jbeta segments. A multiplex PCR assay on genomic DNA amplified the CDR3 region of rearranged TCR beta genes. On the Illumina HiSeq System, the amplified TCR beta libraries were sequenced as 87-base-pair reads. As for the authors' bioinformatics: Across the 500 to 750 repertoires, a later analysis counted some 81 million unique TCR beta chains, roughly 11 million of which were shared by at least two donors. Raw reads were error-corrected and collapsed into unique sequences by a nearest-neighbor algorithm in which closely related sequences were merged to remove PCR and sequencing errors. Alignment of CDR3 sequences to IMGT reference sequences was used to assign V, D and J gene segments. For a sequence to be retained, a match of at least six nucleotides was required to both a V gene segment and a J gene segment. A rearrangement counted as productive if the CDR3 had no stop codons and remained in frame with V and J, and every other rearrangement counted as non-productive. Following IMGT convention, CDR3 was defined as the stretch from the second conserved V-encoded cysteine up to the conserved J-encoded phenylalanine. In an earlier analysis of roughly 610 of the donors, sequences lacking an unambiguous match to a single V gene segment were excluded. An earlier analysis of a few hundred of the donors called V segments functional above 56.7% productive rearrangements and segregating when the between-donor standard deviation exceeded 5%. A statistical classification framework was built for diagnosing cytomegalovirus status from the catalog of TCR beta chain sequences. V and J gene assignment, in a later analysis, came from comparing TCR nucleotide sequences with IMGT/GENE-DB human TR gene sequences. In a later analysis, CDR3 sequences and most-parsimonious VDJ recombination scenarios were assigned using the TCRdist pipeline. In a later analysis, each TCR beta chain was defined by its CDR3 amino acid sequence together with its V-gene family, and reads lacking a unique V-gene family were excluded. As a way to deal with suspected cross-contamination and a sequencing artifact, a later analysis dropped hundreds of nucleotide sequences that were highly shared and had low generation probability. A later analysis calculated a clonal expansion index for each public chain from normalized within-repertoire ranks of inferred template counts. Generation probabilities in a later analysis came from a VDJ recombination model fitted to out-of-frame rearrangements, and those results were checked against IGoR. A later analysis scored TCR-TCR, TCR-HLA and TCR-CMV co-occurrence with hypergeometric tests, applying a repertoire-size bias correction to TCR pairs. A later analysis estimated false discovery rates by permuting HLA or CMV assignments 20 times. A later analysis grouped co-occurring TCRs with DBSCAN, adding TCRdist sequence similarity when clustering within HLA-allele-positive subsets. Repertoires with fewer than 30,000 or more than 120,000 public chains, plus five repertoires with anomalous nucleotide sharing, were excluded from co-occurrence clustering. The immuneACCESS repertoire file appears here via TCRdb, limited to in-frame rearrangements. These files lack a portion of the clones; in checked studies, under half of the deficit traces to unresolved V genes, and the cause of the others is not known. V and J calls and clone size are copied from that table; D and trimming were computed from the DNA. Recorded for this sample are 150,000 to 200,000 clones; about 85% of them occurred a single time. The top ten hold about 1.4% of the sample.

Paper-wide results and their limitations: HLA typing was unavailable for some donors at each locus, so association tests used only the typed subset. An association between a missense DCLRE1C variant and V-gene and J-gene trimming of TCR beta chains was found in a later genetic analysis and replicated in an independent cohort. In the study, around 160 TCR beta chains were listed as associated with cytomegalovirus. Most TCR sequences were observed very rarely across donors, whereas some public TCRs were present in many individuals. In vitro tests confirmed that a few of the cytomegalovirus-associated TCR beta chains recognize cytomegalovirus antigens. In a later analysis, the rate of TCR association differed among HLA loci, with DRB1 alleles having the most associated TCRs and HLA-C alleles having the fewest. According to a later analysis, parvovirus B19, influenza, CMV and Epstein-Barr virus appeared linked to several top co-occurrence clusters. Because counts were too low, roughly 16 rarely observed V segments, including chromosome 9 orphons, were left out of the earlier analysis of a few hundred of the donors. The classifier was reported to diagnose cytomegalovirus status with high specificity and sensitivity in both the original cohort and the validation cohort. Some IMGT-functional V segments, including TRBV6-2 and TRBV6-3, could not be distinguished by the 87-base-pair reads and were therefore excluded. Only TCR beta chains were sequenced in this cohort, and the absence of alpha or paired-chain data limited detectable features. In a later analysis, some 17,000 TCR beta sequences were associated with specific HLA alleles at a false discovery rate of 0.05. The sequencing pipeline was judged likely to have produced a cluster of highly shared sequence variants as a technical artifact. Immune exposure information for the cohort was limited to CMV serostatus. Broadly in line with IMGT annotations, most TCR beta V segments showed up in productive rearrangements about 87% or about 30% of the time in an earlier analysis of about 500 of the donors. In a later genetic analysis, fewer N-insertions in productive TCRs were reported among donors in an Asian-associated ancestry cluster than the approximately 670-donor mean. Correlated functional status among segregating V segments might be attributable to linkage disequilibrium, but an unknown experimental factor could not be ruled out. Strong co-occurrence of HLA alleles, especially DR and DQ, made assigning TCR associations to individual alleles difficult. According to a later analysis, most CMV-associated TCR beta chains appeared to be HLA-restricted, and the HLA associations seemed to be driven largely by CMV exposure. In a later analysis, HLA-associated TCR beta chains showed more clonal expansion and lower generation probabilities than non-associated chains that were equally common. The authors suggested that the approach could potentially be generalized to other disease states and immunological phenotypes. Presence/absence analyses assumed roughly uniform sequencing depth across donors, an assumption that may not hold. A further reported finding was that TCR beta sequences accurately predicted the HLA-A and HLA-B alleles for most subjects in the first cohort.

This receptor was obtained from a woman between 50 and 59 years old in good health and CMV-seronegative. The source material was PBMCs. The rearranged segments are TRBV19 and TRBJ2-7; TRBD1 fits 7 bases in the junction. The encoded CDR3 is CASKIGDRDSYEQYF. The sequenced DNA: TGTGCCAGTAAAATCGGAGACAGGGACTCCTACGAGCAGTACTTC. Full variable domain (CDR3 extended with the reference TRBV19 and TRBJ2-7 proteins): DGGITQSPKYLFRKEGQNVTLSCEQNLNHDAMYWYRQDPGQGLRLIYYSQIVNDFQKGDIAEGYSVSREKKESFPLTVTSAQKNPTAFYLCASKIGDRDSYEQYFGPGTRLTVT.